A single sample gave rise to the 21 T cell receptor beta chains below, sequenced in a study of beta chain features in type 1 diabetes. Expressed TCRB transcripts were sequenced because the isolated RNA had all been reverse transcribed beforehand. Profiled with immunoSEQ multiplex PCR; TCRdb holds only in-frame clones, not every one. The top ten clones hold less than 0.06% of a sample with 450,000 or so clones, approximately 10% of them seen once. Specimen: naive CD4+ T cells from blood. The receptors here all came from a woman between 18 and 29 years old in good health.

This clone was seen more than once but under ten times. The chain has TRBV5-1 and TRBJ2-5; maybe TRBD2 (6 bases). From germline, CDR1 is SGHRS and CDR2 YFSETQ. Deletions cut 3 bases from V and 4 bases from J, with 25 bases between. The CDR3 runs to 18 residues. CDR3 region: CASSSTGTGVEIRETQYF. In nucleotides, the CDR3 is TGCGCCAGCAGCTCGACCGGGACTGGGGTGGAGATACGAGAGACCCAGTACTTC.

The V and J genes are TRBV29-1 and TRBJ2-1; perhaps TRBD1 as D (6 bases). Germline-derived CDR1 and CDR2 are SQVTM and ANQGSEA. The V and J ends lost 1 base and 7 bases respectively, with 20 bases between them. The CDR3 is 16 amino acids. In DNA form, the CDR3 reads TGCAGCGTTGAAGTGCTTGATAGGGGGTCTCTAAATGAGCAGTTCTTC. Amino acids: CSVEVLDRGSLNEQFF.

The table lists this clone with a few counts. V usage is TRBV11-3 and J usage is TRBJ2-3; no definite D call. Trimming left V 1 base short and J 1 base short, with 9 bases between. The CDR3 runs to 15 residues. Germline-derived CDR1 and CDR2 are SGHNT and YENEEA. CDR3 loop: CASSLGQLGTDTQYF. Written as DNA, the CDR3 is TGTGCCAGCAGCTTAGGGCAGTTGGGCACAGATACGCAGTATTTT.

A remark on this clone: This sample includes further DNA sequences coding for the same CDR3. The rearrangement uses TRBV4-3 and TRBJ1-5, with D possibly matching TRBD1 (5 bases). This CDR3 is 13 amino acids long. V lost 0 bases to trimming and J lost 6 bases, with 6 bases between them. Germline lookup yields CDR1 LGHNA and CDR2 YSLEER. The DNA of the CDR3 is TGCGCCAGCAGCCAAGATGGGGGTCAGCCCCAGCATTTT. Translating it yields CASSQDGGQPQHF.

The rearrangement uses TRBV6-5 and TRBJ1-2, with no clear D. V was pared by 2 bases and J by 7 bases, with 17 bases between. CDR1 is MNHEY and CDR2 is SVGAGI in the germline V gene. CDR3 length: 15 amino acids. In DNA, the CDR3 is TGTGCCAGCAGTTACCGTCATCATTCTATGGCTGGCTACACCTTC. Protein sequence: CASSYRHHSMAGYTF.

The chain combines TRBV7-3 with TRBJ2-3; D possibly corresponds to TRBD2 (6 bases). CDR1 SGHTA and CDR2 FQGTGA come from the germline V gene. V lost 2 bases, J lost 3 bases, and 12 bases lay in between. The length of the CDR3 is 15 residues. The CDR3 DNA reads TGTGCCAGCAGCTTATCGGAGACTAGGACAGATACGCAGTATTTT. Translated: CASSLSETRTDTQYF.

This clone was recorded a few times. The sample has other DNA sequences that encode this CDR3 too. The rearrangement links TRBV18 to TRBJ2-7; a weak D match, TRBD1 (6 bases). The CDR3 runs to 13 residues. The V gene's germline CDR1 is KGHSH and CDR2 LQKENI. The V end lost 2 bases, the J end lost 4 bases, and 9 bases lay between the germline ends. DNA for the CDR3: TGTGCCAGCTCACCAACACAGGGTTACGAGCAGTACGTC. This translates into CASSPTQGYEQYV.

The chain has TRBV9 and TRBJ2-1; no clear D gene. The CDR3 spans 13 residues. Trimming removed 3 bases at V and 9 bases at J, with 13 bases between. Germline V CDR1 and CDR2: SGDLS, YYNGEE. The CDR3 DNA reads as TGTGCCAGCAGCGGTAATGGGAACGGTGAGCAGTTCTTC. Its translation is CASSGNGNGEQFF.

The chain recombines TRBV25-1 with TRBJ1-2; D is perhaps TRBD1 (5 bases). Germline CDR1 is MGHDK and CDR2 is SYGVNS. The CDR3 contains 13 residues. V lost 3 bases and J 3 bases, leaving 8 bases between the germline ends. The chain's CDR3 is CASSEGGHYGYTF. CDR3 bases: TGTGCCAGCAGTGAGGGGGGACACTATGGCTACACCTTC.

This clone was counted a few times. The J gene is TRBJ1-1, the V gene TRBV5-1; 8 nucleotides line up with TRBD1. Germline CDR1 reads SGHRS; CDR2 reads YFSETQ. V lost 5 bases, J lost 1 base, and 10 bases stayed unmatched. There are 16 residues in the CDR3. The chain's CDR3 is CASRTGDEFGNTEAFF. The CDR3 DNA reads as TGCGCCAGCAGGACAGGGGACGAGTTTGGGAACACTGAAGCTTTCTTT.

This chain connects TRBV7-3 to TRBJ2-5; D is perhaps TRBD1 (5 bases). CDR1 and CDR2 from the germline V gene are SGHTA and FQGTGA. The V end lost 5 bases, the J end lost 8 bases, and 18 bases lay between the germline ends. The CDR3 totals 14 residues. The CDR3 region has the DNA TGTGCCAGCAGCCCTCTGGGGCCTATTAAAACCCAGTACTTC. This gives the protein CASSPLGPIKTQYF.

The chain is built from TRBV7-3 and TRBJ2-3, with a possible D match to TRBD2 (5 bases). V shed 1 base and J shed 6 bases, with 8 bases lying between them. The CDR3 has 13 residues. Germline CDR1 and CDR2: SGHTA and FQGTGA. This chain's CDR3 is CASSLSQRDTQYF. The CDR3 coding sequence is TGTGCCAGCAGCTTAAGTCAGCGGGATACGCAGTATTTT.

This clone was found a few times. The chain carries TRBV5-4 and TRBJ2-1; 9 nucleotides match TRBD1. The CDR3 sequence is 15 residues long. Trimming removed 3 bases from V and 3 bases from J; junction bases left unmatched: 4. From germline, CDR1 is SGHNT and CDR2 YYREEE (reference sequence). The DNA of the CDR3 is TGTGCCAGCAGCTCCGGGACAGGGTTCTACAATGAGCAGTTCTTC. This sequence encodes CASSSGTGFYNEQFF.

V usage is TRBV9 and J usage is TRBJ2-3; TRBD2 agrees at 7 bases. V shed 0 bases, J shed 4 bases, and the junction held 8 bases outside the gene matches. The CDR3 is made up of 16 amino acids. Germline CDR1 SGDLS, CDR2 YYNGEE. As DNA, the CDR3 is TGTGCCAGCAGCGTAGCTGGGACTACAGGTCCAGATACGCAGTATTTT. It encodes CASSVAGTTGPDTQYF.

This clone was observed a few times. Other DNA sequences in the sample encode the same CDR3. V is TRBV7-2 and J is TRBJ1-5; D uncertain. There are 12 residues in the CDR3. Germline assignment: CDR1 SGHTA and CDR2 FQGNSA. Trimming took off 3 bases at V and 3 bases at J, with 3 bases between the two ends. CDR3 in amino acids: CASSFYNQPQHF. The CDR3 DNA follows: TGTGCCAGCAGCTTCTACAATCAGCCCCAGCATTTT.

The chain couples TRBV7-2 to TRBJ2-1; 9 positions agree with TRBD2. J was trimmed by 7 bases and V by 0 bases; bases with no gene match: 7. The CDR3 is 16 amino acids. CDR1 and CDR2 from the germline V gene are SGHTA and FQGNSA. CDR3 residues: CASSLASSGMGNEQFF. The CDR3 nucleotides read TGTGCCAGCAGCTTAGCGTCTAGCGGGATGGGGAATGAGCAGTTCTTC. The variable domain in full, with the rest retrieved from reference TRBV7-2 and TRBJ2-1, is GAGVSQSPSNKVTEKGKDVELRCDPISGHTALYWYRQSLGQGLEFLIYFQGNSAPDKSGLPSDRFSAERTGGSVSTLTIQRTQQEDSAVYLCASSLASSGMGNEQFFGPGTRLTVL.

This clone appeared a few times. V is TRBV19 and J is TRBJ2-7; D uncertain. The germline V gene encodes CDR1 LNHDA and CDR2 SQIVND (reference sequence). The CDR3 runs to 14 residues. V lost 4 bases and J lost 3, with 13 bases in between. The DNA of the CDR3 is TGTGCCAGTAGTAAACTCCTATCATTCTACGAGCAGTACGTC. Translated: CASSKLLSFYEQYV.

This clone has only a few counts. The rearrangement links TRBV18 to TRBJ2-5; 8 bases line up with TRBD1. V gave up 3 bases and J gave up 2 bases; unmatched junction bases: 5. The CDR3 sequence is 15 residues long. Germline V gives CDR1 KGHSH, CDR2 LQKENI. CDR3 in amino acids: CASSPRTGRQETQYF. CDR3 nucleotide sequence: TGTGCCAGCTCACCCCGGACAGGGAGACAAGAGACCCAGTACTTC.

This rearrangement joins TRBV28 to TRBJ1-2; D gene ambiguous. V lost 5 bases and J 3 bases, leaving 16 bases between the germline ends. CDR1 MDHEN and CDR2 SYDVKM come from the germline V gene. The CDR3 sequence is 15 residues long. CDR3 nucleotide sequence: TGTGCCAGCAGTCCCACCGATGGCGGACACTATGGCTACACCTTC. Encoded protein: CASSPTDGGHYGYTF.

The chain links TRBV29-1 to TRBJ2-5, with D hard to call. V was trimmed by 3 bases and J by 2 bases, leaving 7 bases between them. This CDR3 is built from 12 residues. CDR1 SQVTM and CDR2 ANQGSEA come from the germline V gene. The CDR3 reads CSVDVGQETQYF. In DNA, the CDR3 is TGCAGCGTTGATGTGGGGCAAGAGACCCAGTACTTC.

This chain connects TRBV9 to TRBJ2-5; 9 positions match TRBD2. Germline CDR1 reads SGDLS; CDR2 reads YYNGEE. The CDR3 totals 14 residues. V dropped 3 bases and J dropped 5; count of bases not matched to a gene: 5. CDR3 residues: CASSAAGGGETQYF. In DNA, the CDR3 is TGTGCCAGCAGCGCAGCGGGAGGAGGCGAGACCCAGTACTTC.